These 22 T cell receptor beta chains were all obtained from the same sample, sequenced in a study of patients and donors after allogeneic stem cell transplantation (dated by TCRdb to about 2020). Libraries were built with RT-PCR. The listed sequencing device is NextSeq 550. TCRdb trimmed public reads at Q25 via fastp, called clones via MiXCR and kept in-frame beta chains. Each record represents a unique CDR3 protein, reported with the most common genes and DNA among its rows. The sample profile shows 28,000 or so distinct CDR3 sequences; 6.5% to 7% of them were found once. Nearly 35% of the sample is held by the ten biggest clonotypes. The source material was blood, either unsorted or a sorted T cell fraction (not recorded which). These receptor sequences come from a human donor who was either an allogeneic HSCT recipient or a stem cell or donor lymphocyte infusion donor (not recorded which). It is not recorded whose cells these are; they may come from a transplant donor.

This clonotype was seen repeatedly, ten times or more. The chain joins TRBV5-1 to TRBJ1-2; D is unresolved. The germline V and J ends were trimmed by 0 bases and 5 bases, with 8 bases remaining between them. CDR1 and CDR2 from the germline V gene are SGHRS and YFSETQ. This CDR3 comprises 13 residues. CDR3 loop: CASSLADPYGYTF. The CDR3 DNA follows: TGCGCCAGCAGCTTGGCCGACCCTTATGGCTACACCTTC.

This clonotype was counted at least ten times. The chain recombines TRBV28 with TRBJ2-4; no firm D call. Trimming pared 6 bases from V and 0 bases from J, leaving 12 bases between. The CDR3 runs to 15 residues. In germline, CDR1 is MDHEN, CDR2 SYDVKM. CDR3 loop: CASSPPEIAKNIQYF. CDR3 coding DNA: TGTGCCAGCAGCCCCCCCGAGATAGCCAAAAACATTCAGTACTTC.

The table lists this clonotype with many counts. This rearrangement joins TRBV27 to TRBJ1-1; the D gene is possibly TRBD1 (6 bases). This CDR3 contains 13 residues. Trimming left V 5 bases short and J 4 bases short, with 11 bases between. CDR1 and CDR2 from the germline V gene are MNHEY and SMNVEV (reference sequence). The CDR3 is CASSILTGTEAFF. CDR3 sequence (DNA): TGTGCCAGCAGTATATTGACAGGCACTGAAGCTTTCTTT.

This clonotype was seen repeatedly, ten times or more. This chain links TRBV24-1 with TRBJ2-3; perhaps TRBD2 as D (6 bases). CDR1 is KGHDR and CDR2 is SFDVKD in the germline V gene. Deletions cut 3 bases from V and 0 bases from J, with 9 bases between. The CDR3 contains 15 residues. The chain's CDR3 is CATSDGGLSTDTQYF. CDR3 DNA: TGTGCCACCAGTGATGGGGGACTGAGCACAGATACGCAGTATTTT.

This clonotype turned up a few times. V is TRBV7-9 and J is TRBJ2-7; D is perhaps TRBD2 (6 bases). Germline CDR1 reads SEHNR; CDR2 reads FQNEAQ (reference sequence). Trimming took 4 bases from V and 3 from J, leaving 13 bases between them. The CDR3 consists of 14 residues. The CDR3 DNA is TGTGCCAGCAGCTGGCGGGGATCGAACTACGAGCAGTACTTC. This gives the protein CASSWRGSNYEQYF.

This clonotype was seen ten or more times. V usage is TRBV20-1 and J usage is TRBJ2-5, with D possibly TRBD2 on 5 matching bases. Trimming cost V 1 base and J 1 base, with 10 bases left between them. This CDR3 comprises 14 residues. CDR1 and CDR2 (germline): DFQATT, SNEGSKA (reference sequence). The DNA of the CDR3 is TGCAGTGCTAGAGCCCCCAGCGGCCAAGAGACCCAGTACTTC. As protein: CSARAPSGQETQYF.

This clonotype was picked up a small number of times. A much larger clone lies a single base off, so this may be a read error. This chain connects TRBV24-1 to TRBJ2-1; D is perhaps TRBD1 or TRBD2 (5 bases each). Germline values: CDR1 KGHDR, CDR2 SFDVKD. The ends were cut back, 5 bases at V and 0 bases at J, with 10 bases in the middle. The CDR3 runs to 15 residues. CDR3 coding DNA: TGTGCCACCAGTGGAGGGGCGAGCTCCTACAATGAGCAGTTCTTC. Amino acid sequence: CATSGGASSYNEQFF.

This clonotype was recorded a few times. The genes are TRBV5-1 and TRBJ2-3; D not certain. The V and J ends lost 4 bases and 2 bases respectively, with 14 bases between them. Germline V gives CDR1 SGHRS, CDR2 YFSETQ. The CDR3 is 15 residues long. The CDR3 bases are TGCGCCAGCAGCAGGTACGGCACACCCACAGATACGCAGTATTTT. Encoded protein: CASSRYGTPTDTQYF.

This clonotype has a count of ten or more. This sequence joins TRBV4-3 and TRBJ2-1, with D possibly TRBD2 on 6 matching bases. Trimming pared 2 bases from V and 10 bases from J, leaving 12 bases between. Germline V gives CDR1 LGHNA, CDR2 YSLEER. This CDR3 contains 13 residues. DNA of the CDR3: TGCGCCAGCAGCCAATTCCAGCGGGCCGAGCAGTTCTTC. This gives the protein CASSQFQRAEQFF.

This clonotype was detected ten times or more. The gene calls are TRBV6-2 or TRBV6-3 and TRBJ2-7; D may correspond to TRBD1 or TRBD2 (5 bases each). The germline gives CDR1 MNHEY, CDR2 SVGEGT. V dropped 6 bases and J dropped 0 bases, with 18 bases sitting between them. The CDR3 length is 16 residues. The CDR3 spells CASSPRGFSISYEQYF. For the CDR3, the DNA is TGTGCCAGCAGCCCCCGGGGCTTTTCCATCTCCTACGAGCAGTACTTC.

The V and J genes are TRBV29-1 and TRBJ2-1, with D tentatively TRBD2 (6 bases). The CDR3 runs 13 residues. CDR1 is SQVTM, CDR2 ANQGSEA, per germline. Trimming shortened V by 2 bases and J by 10 bases, and 15 bases separated the two germline ends. In DNA, the CDR3 is TGCAGCGTTGAATTGCGGAGGGTTCGGGAGCAGTTCTTC. This encodes CSVELRRVREQFF.

This clonotype showed up just a few times. V usage is TRBV7-9 and J usage is TRBJ2-1; TRBD2 aligns across 10 bases. Trimming at V came to 8 bases and at J to 2 bases, leaving 12 bases not matched to a gene. The CDR3 spans 17 residues. CDR1 is SEHNR, CDR2 FQNEAQ, per germline (reference sequence). Here the CDR3 reads CASWSSGSRSPYNEQFF. In DNA, the CDR3 is TGTGCCAGCTGGTCTAGCGGGAGTCGGAGTCCCTACAATGAGCAGTTCTTC. The entire variable domain, with the rest obtained from reference TRBV7-9 and TRBJ2-1, is as follows: DTGVSQNPRHKITKRGQNVTFRCDPISEHNRLYWYRQTLGQGPEFLTYFQNEAQLEKSRLLSDRFSAERPKGSFSTLEIQRTEQGDSAMYLCASWSSGSRSPYNEQFFGPGTRLTVL.

This clonotype was seen more than once but under ten times. J is TRBJ2-5 and V is TRBV9; possible D gene TRBD1, 5 bases. CDR3 size: 17 residues. V lost 0 bases and J 5 bases, leaving 20 bases between the germline ends. Germline CDR1 is SGDLS and CDR2 is YYNGEE. DNA for the CDR3: TGTGCCAGCAGCGTAGGGGGCACGTGGGAAGGACGGGAGACCCAGTACTTC. This translates into CASSVGGTWEGRETQYF. Together with reference TRBV9 and TRBJ2-5, the CDR3 gives the full variable domain: DSGVTQTPKHLITATGQRVTLRCSPRSGDLSVYWYQQSLDQGLQFLIQYYNGEERAKGNILERFSAQQFPDLHSELNLSSLELGDSALYFCASSVGGTWEGRETQYFGPGTRLLVL.

This clonotype occurred a few times. The chain carries TRBV14 and TRBJ2-7, with D possibly matching TRBD2 (5 bases). Deletions cut 6 bases from V and 0 bases from J, with 9 bases between. Germline V gene lookup returns CDR1 SGHDN and CDR2 FVKESK. The CDR3 runs to 13 residues. The CDR3 reads CASRAASSYEQYF. As DNA, the CDR3 is TGTGCCAGCAGAGCGGCAAGCTCCTACGAGCAGTACTTC. The full variable domain, in which reference TRBV14 and TRBJ2-7 provide the parts outside the CDR3, is EAGVTQFPSHSVIEKGQTVTLRCDPISGHDNLYWYRRVMGKEIKFLLHFVKESKQDESGMPNNRFLAERTGGTYSTLKVQPAELEDSGVYFCASRAASSYEQYFGPGTRLTVT.

This clonotype was found many times. J is TRBJ1-3 and V is TRBV28, with 7 bases fitting TRBD1. The CDR3 runs 14 residues. CDR1 is MDHEN, CDR2 SYDVKM, per germline. The ends lost 5 bases at V and 1 base at J; junction bases unmatched: 2. CDR3 residues: CASSAGQSGNTIYF. Written as DNA, the CDR3 is TGTGCCAGCAGTGCGGGACAGTCTGGAAACACCATATATTTT.

The chain carries TRBV20-1 and TRBJ2-3; D gene uncertain. V lost 1 base and J lost 1, with 15 bases in between. The CDR3 runs to 16 residues. Germline CDR1 and CDR2: DFQATT and SNEGSKA (reference sequence). The CDR3: CSARAPLGSGTDTQYF. The CDR3 region has the DNA TGCAGTGCTAGAGCCCCCCTAGGGTCGGGCACAGATACGCAGTATTTT.

This clonotype was counted many times. The rearrangement joins TRBV9 to TRBJ2-1; D unclear. V lost 0 bases to trimming and J lost 10 bases, with 11 bases between them. Per the germline V gene, CDR1 is SGDLS and CDR2 is YYNGEE. This CDR3 region has 13 residues. The CDR3 sequence: CASSVETAWEQFF. The CDR3 DNA reads as TGTGCCAGCAGCGTAGAAACGGCGTGGGAGCAGTTCTTC.

This clonotype was found many times. The CDR3 protein is CASTKSLYGYTF. The DNA for the CDR3 is TGTGCCAGCACCAAGAGCCTCTATGGCTACACCTTC. The rearrangement uses TRBV6-1 and TRBJ1-2, with D unclear. This CDR3 comprises 12 residues. V lost 7 bases to trimming and J lost 4 bases, with 10 bases between them. Germline assignment: CDR1 MNHNS and CDR2 SASEGT.

The chain employs TRBV28 and TRBJ2-4, with D hard to call. The CDR3 has 14 amino acids. Trimming removed 7 bases from V and 5 bases from J, with 15 bases in between. CDR1 and CDR2 (germline): MDHEN, SYDVKM. The chain's CDR3 is CASNSPTGQNIQYF. The CDR3 DNA reads as TGTGCCAGCAATAGCCCAACTGGGCAAAACATTCAGTACTTC.

This clonotype was observed a few times. This chain uses TRBV20-1 with TRBJ2-3; D uncertain. Germline CDR1 and CDR2: DFQATT and SNEGSKA (reference sequence). V lost 0 bases and J 4 bases, leaving 5 bases between the germline ends. The CDR3 runs to 12 residues. The CDR3 DNA reads as TGCAGTGCTAGAGATAACTCAGATACGCAGTATTTT. Protein sequence: CSARDNSDTQYF.

Many counts were recorded for this clonotype. The chain is built from TRBV24-1 and TRBJ2-3; tentative D call: TRBD1 (6 bases). Trimming stripped 3 bases from V and 6 bases from J, with 12 bases between. The germline gives CDR1 KGHDR, CDR2 SFDVKD. The CDR3 loop spans 14 amino acids. CDR3 sequence: CATSDPTGSDTQYF. The CDR3 DNA follows: TGTGCCACCAGTGATCCAACAGGGTCCGATACGCAGTATTTT.

This clonotype was counted ten times or more. The chain employs TRBV7-2 and TRBJ1-1; no firm D call. With 3 bases removed from V and 6 bases from J, the gap between germline ends came to 20 bases. The CDR3 runs to 16 residues. Germline values: CDR1 SGHTA, CDR2 FQGNSA. CDR3 DNA: TGTGCCAGCAGCTTTATGTACAGCACACTCTTTCCTGAAGCTTTCTTT. Translating it yields CASSFMYSTLFPEAFF.